A single sample is the source of the 29 T cell receptor beta chains below, sequenced in a study of blood T cell repertoires in COVID-19. Repertoires were generated with immunoSEQ multiplex PCR, while TCRdb's copy carries only in-frame clones and drops some. This sample has 130,000 or so clones; around 89% occur once, and the top ten carry less than 20%. Input material: peripheral blood. Receptors were obtained from a man aged 50 or older with active or convalescent COVID-19.

V gene TRBV28 combines with J gene TRBJ1-6; 8 positions agree with TRBD1. J was trimmed by 11 bases and V by 8 bases; bases with no gene match: 8. Germline CDR1 MDHEN, CDR2 SYDVKM. The CDR3 covers 13 residues. CDR3 sequence reads: CASHGQGRPPLHF. CDR3 DNA sequence: TGTGCCAGCCACGGACAGGGTAGGCCACCCCTCCACTTT.

The V gene is TRBV7-8, the J gene TRBJ1-4; possible D gene TRBD1, 6 bases. V was pared by 8 bases and J by 11 bases, with 18 bases between. The CDR3 totals 13 residues. Germline V CDR1 and CDR2: SGHVS, FQNEAQ. The CDR3 loop is CASSPNRDSKLFF. CDR3 DNA: TGTGCCAGCTCCCCTAACAGGGATAGTAAACTGTTTTTT.

Remarks on this clone: A read error may produce the germline difference seen at one junction end. This sequence joins TRBV19 and TRBJ2-5, with D maybe TRBD1 (6 bases). The CDR3 consists of 13 residues. The germline gives CDR1 LNHDA, CDR2 SQIVND (reference sequence). The CDR3: CASGIQGQETQYF. DNA for the CDR3: TGTGCCAGTGGTATACAGGGCCAAGAGACCCAGTACTTC.

This clone has just one count. The chain couples TRBV14 to TRBJ2-5; D perhaps matches TRBD2 (5 bases). The V and J ends lost 1 base and 5 bases respectively, with 11 bases between them. Germline CDR1 is SGHDN and CDR2 is FVKESK. There are 14 residues in the CDR3. For the CDR3, the DNA is TGTGCCAGCAGCCAAGCTATCTCGGGGGAGACCCAGTACTTC. Translated: CASSQAISGETQYF.

The V call is TRBV10-3, the J call TRBJ2-7, with D unclear. The CDR3 spans 12 residues. V lost 2 bases to trimming and J lost 1 base, with 3 bases between them. Germline CDR1 reads ENHRY; CDR2 reads SYGVKD. CDR3 amino acids: CAISETSYEQYF. The DNA for the CDR3 is TGTGCCATCAGTGAGACTTCCTACGAGCAGTACTTC.

The V gene is TRBV3-1 (or the pseudogene TRBV3-2), the J gene TRBJ2-5; 10 bases agree with TRBD2. CDR1 is LGHDT and CDR2 is YNNKEL in the germline V gene (reference sequence). V lost 6 bases and J lost 2; bases outside the gene matches: 6. This CDR3 has 15 residues. CDR3 DNA: TGTGCCAGCAGAAGACTAGCGGGTCCACAAGAGACCCAGTACTTC. Translated, it gives CASRRLAGPQETQYF.

V is TRBV5-6 and J is TRBJ2-3, with TRBD2 matching over 13 bases. After removal of 4 bases from V and 0 bases from J, the junction contained 8 bases not matched to a gene. CDR3 length equals 18 residues. Per the germline V gene, CDR1 is SGHDT and CDR2 is YYEEEE. For the CDR3, the DNA is TGTGCCAGCAGCCGCCGACTAGCGGGGGGATCTAGCACAGATACGCAGTATTTT. Residues: CASSRRLAGGSSTDTQYF.

This chain connects TRBV15 to TRBJ2-2, with 10 bases matching TRBD1. Germline V CDR1 and CDR2: LNHNV, YYDKDF (reference sequence). This CDR3 is 14 amino acids long. The J segment lost 5 bases and the V segment lost 9 bases, leaving 6 bases of the junction unmatched. The CDR3 spells CATRDRGQTGELFF. The CDR3 coding sequence is TGTGCCACGAGAGACAGGGGGCAGACCGGGGAGCTGTTTTTT. The full variable domain, with the rest looked up from reference TRBV15 and TRBJ2-2, is DAMVIQNPRYQVTQFGKPVTLSCSQTLNHNVMYWYQQKSSQAPKLLFHYYDKDFNNEADTPDNFQSRRPNTSFCFLDIRSPGLGDTAMYLCATRDRGQTGELFFGEGSRLTVL.

The chain employs TRBV2 and TRBJ1-4; possible D gene TRBD1, 5 bases. Germline CDR1 reads SNHLY; CDR2 reads FYNNEI. The CDR3 length is 16 residues. The V and J ends lost 4 bases and 9 bases respectively, with 21 bases between them. This CDR3 is CASSANGGKLMKKLFF. CDR3 DNA: TGTGCCAGCAGTGCAAACGGGGGAAAGCTAATGAAAAAACTGTTTTTT.

The J gene is TRBJ2-3, the V gene TRBV24-1; D might be TRBD2 (5 bases). Between the trimmed V and J ends, which lost 4 bases and 2 bases, there was a span of 12 bases. CDR1 is KGHDR, CDR2 SFDVKD, per germline. This CDR3 is built from 15 residues. The CDR3 DNA sequence: TGTGCCACCAGTGAGGAGCCGGGAATCACAGATACGCAGTATTTT. Its translation is CATSEEPGITDTQYF.

The chain employs TRBV11-2 and TRBJ2-7; 11 bases line up with TRBD1. Germline lookup yields CDR1 SGHAT and CDR2 FQNNGV. The CDR3 has 14 amino acids. Trimming took 5 bases from V and 3 from J; bases not matched to a gene: 3. The CDR3: CASSRDRGIYEQYF. CDR3 nucleotide sequence: TGTGCCAGCAGCCGGGACAGGGGGATCTACGAGCAGTACTTC.

The rearrangement joins TRBV19 to TRBJ1-1; the D is unclear. The CDR3 is 11 residues long. In germline, CDR1 is LNHDA, CDR2 SQIVND (reference sequence). Between the trimmed V and J ends, which lost 8 bases and 0 bases, there was a span of 4 bases. CDR3 amino acids: CASSLNTEAFF. In DNA, the CDR3 is TGTGCCAGTTCTCTGAACACTGAAGCTTTCTTT.

CDR3 DNA sequence: TGTGCCAGCGCGCGACATCTGGACTACGAGCAGTACTTC. Translated, it gives CASARHLDYEQYF. J is TRBJ2-7 and V is TRBV3-1 (or the pseudogene TRBV3-2); D remains unclear. The CDR3 runs 13 residues. Germline values: CDR1 LGHDT, CDR2 YNNKEL (reference sequence). V was clipped by 8 bases and J by 3 bases, with 14 bases between them.

CDR3 sequence (DNA): TGCGCCAGCAGCCGGGATGGACTAGCGGGGGGCACAGATACGCAGTATTTT. Translated: CASSRDGLAGGTDTQYF. The chain combines TRBV5-1 with TRBJ2-3, with 13 bases that match TRBD2. Looked up from germline, CDR1 is SGHRS and CDR2 is YFSETQ. This CDR3 region has 17 residues. V was pared by 4 bases and J by 1 base, with 6 bases of the junction left unmatched.

This sequence joins TRBV19 and TRBJ2-3; 7 bases map to TRBD2. This CDR3 spans 17 amino acids. J gave up 0 bases and V 5 bases, and 11 bases lay outside the gene matches. The germline V gene has CDR1 LNHDA and CDR2 SQIVND (reference sequence). The CDR3 DNA is TGTGCCAGTAGTCCCGTGGCTAGCGGCCTTAGCACAGATACGCAGTATTTT. This encodes CASSPVASGLSTDTQYF.

This chain connects TRBV24-1 to TRBJ2-7; 11 nucleotides line up with TRBD2. The germline V gene encodes CDR1 KGHDR and CDR2 SFDVKD. Germline trimming cut 9 bases from V and 5 bases from J; bases unmatched to any gene: 2. This CDR3 has 12 residues. Written as DNA, the CDR3 is TGTGCCACCGGGACTAGCGGAAACGAGCAGTACTTC. Its translation: CATGTSGNEQYF.

The chain links TRBV2 to TRBJ2-1; 11 bases fit TRBD1. From germline, CDR1 is SNHLY and CDR2 FYNNEI. The length of the CDR3 is 14 residues. J lost 5 bases, V lost 7 bases, and 4 bases had no gene match. In DNA, the CDR3 is TGTGCCAGCAACGGACAGGGGGCTGACAATGAGCAGTTCTTC. It codes for CASNGQGADNEQFF. The full variable domain, completed using reference TRBV2 and TRBJ2-1, is EPEVTQTPSHQVTQMGQEVILRCVPISNHLYFYWYRQILGQKVEFLVSFYNNEISEKSEIFDDQFSVERPDGSNFTLKIRSTKLEDSAMYFCASNGQGADNEQFFGPGTRLTVL.

This clone appeared once. This chain joins TRBV19 and TRBJ1-2; TRBD1 aligns across 7 bases. V shed 5 bases and J 7 bases; nucleotides not matched to a gene: 7. The CDR3 loop spans 13 amino acids. Germline V CDR1 and CDR2: LNHDA, SQIVND (reference sequence). The DNA of the CDR3 is TGTGCCAGTAGTCCCGACAGGGAATCTGGCTACACCTTC. Protein: CASSPDRESGYTF.

The CDR3 region is CATSPELEQPQHF. The CDR3 nucleotides read TGTGCCACCAGCCCCGAATTAGAGCAGCCCCAGCATTTT. V gene TRBV15 combines with J gene TRBJ1-5, with unresolved D. The germline V gene has CDR1 LNHNV and CDR2 YYDKDF (reference sequence). The length of the CDR3 is 13 residues. V was clipped by 5 bases and J by 7 bases, with 12 bases between them.

This clone was seen a single time. The chain is built from TRBV3-1 (or the pseudogene TRBV3-2) and TRBJ2-5, with 11 bases identical to TRBD1. The CDR3 has 16 amino acids. Germline V gene data show CDR1 as LGHDT and CDR2 as YNNKEL (reference sequence). V gave up 2 bases and J gave up 4 bases; unmatched junction bases: 6. This chain's CDR3 is CASSQSDRGRLETQYF. The CDR3 DNA reads as TGTGCCAGCAGCCAATCGGACAGGGGGCGCTTAGAGACCCAGTACTTC.

This chain uses TRBV9 with TRBJ2-3, with 10 nucleotides matching TRBD1. The CDR3 loop spans 15 amino acids. After removal of 6 bases from V and 1 base from J, the junction contained 5 bases not matched to a gene. The germline CDR1 and CDR2 sequences are SGDLS and YYNGEE. The CDR3 is CASNRGQGRTDTQYF. In nucleotides, the CDR3 is TGTGCCAGCAATCGGGGACAGGGGCGCACAGATACGCAGTATTTT. The entire variable domain, with the rest obtained from reference TRBV9 and TRBJ2-3, is as follows: DSGVTQTPKHLITATGQRVTLRCSPRSGDLSVYWYQQSLDQGLQFLIQYYNGEERAKGNILERFSAQQFPDLHSELNLSSLELGDSALYFCASNRGQGRTDTQYFGPGTRLTVL.

This chain joins TRBV12-3 or TRBV12-4 and TRBJ2-5, with TRBD1 as a possible D gene (6 bases). The CDR3 has 12 amino acids. Trimming shortened V by 5 bases and J by 7 bases, and 11 bases separated the two germline ends. CDR3 sequence reads: CASSPIQGTQYF. As DNA, the CDR3 is TGTGCCAGCAGTCCTATACAGGGGACCCAGTACTTC.

CDR3 protein: CAIGPAGTGHQPQHF. DNA for the CDR3: TGTGCCATCGGCCCCGCCGGGACAGGGCATCAGCCCCAGCATTTT. V gene TRBV10-3 combines with J gene TRBJ1-5; TRBD1 matches at 9 bases. V lost 8 bases to trimming and J lost 5 bases; unmatched junction nucleotides: 10. This CDR3 is built from 15 residues. Germline V lookup: CDR1 ENHRY, CDR2 SYGVKD.

The rearrangement links TRBV7-8 to TRBJ2-7; unclear D gene. This CDR3 has 11 residues. CDR1 is SGHVS and CDR2 is FQNEAQ in the germline V gene. Trimming shortened V by 5 bases and J by 5 bases, and 7 bases separated the two germline ends. This CDR3 reads CASSPLHEQYF. CDR3 sequence (DNA): TGTGCCAGCAGCCCCCTCCACGAGCAGTACTTC. The whole variable domain, filled in from reference TRBV7-8 and TRBJ2-7, reads GAGVSQSPRYKVAKRGQDVALRCDPISGHVSLFWYQQALGQGPEFLTYFQNEAQLDKSGLPSDRFFAERPEGSVSTLKIQRTQQEDSAVYLCASSPLHEQYFGPGTRLTVT.

The chain joins TRBV19 to TRBJ2-1; 8 bases agree with TRBD1. The germline CDR1 and CDR2 sequences are LNHDA and SQIVND (reference sequence). V shed 6 bases and J 5 bases; nucleotides not matched to a gene: 3. This CDR3 comprises 13 residues. This CDR3 reads CASSEQGDNEQFF. CDR3 bases: TGTGCCAGTAGCGAACAGGGGGACAATGAGCAGTTCTTC. Full variable domain (outside the CDR3, taken from reference TRBV19 and TRBJ2-1): DGGITQSPKYLFRKEGQNVTLSCEQNLNHDAMYWYRQDPGQGLRLIYYSQIVNDFQKGDIAEGYSVSREKKESFPLTVTSAQKNPTAFYLCASSEQGDNEQFFGPGTRLTVL.

This rearrangement joins TRBV6-6 to TRBJ2-3, with TRBD2 identical over 13 bases. J gave up 4 bases and V 6 bases, and 4 bases lay outside the gene matches. The CDR3 spans 15 residues. Germline V CDR1 and CDR2: MNHNY, SVGAGI (reference sequence). CDR3 protein: CASSTTSGGSDTQYF. CDR3 sequence (DNA): TGTGCCAGCAGCACGACTAGCGGGGGGTCAGATACGCAGTATTTT.

The V call is TRBV5-5, the J call TRBJ1-2; D unclear. CDR3 length: 14 residues. Germline V lookup: CDR1 SGHKS, CDR2 YYEKEE (reference sequence). Deletions cut 5 bases from V and 1 base from J, with 12 bases between. The CDR3 DNA is TGTGCCAGCAGGGCGGAACTAGATAACTATGGCTACACCTTC. It is translated as CASRAELDNYGYTF.

The chain's CDR3 is CASSRRLGAGPGRSGANVLTF. The CDR3 DNA is TGCGCCAGCAGCCGCCGCTTGGGCGCGGGACCAGGCAGGTCAGGGGCCAACGTCCTGACTTTC. The chain uses TRBV5-1 and TRBJ2-6; TRBD2 is a possible D gene (6 bases). V was clipped by 4 bases and J by 4 bases, with 30 bases between them. This CDR3 spans 21 amino acids. The germline CDR1 and CDR2 sequences are SGHRS and YFSETQ.

CDR3: CASRIGGGETQYF. The CDR3, as DNA: TGTGCCAGCAGAATAGGGGGCGGAGAGACCCAGTACTTC. The chain is built from TRBV6-5 and TRBJ2-5; TRBD1 matches at 7 bases. The CDR3 spans 13 residues. Germline CDR1 MNHEY, CDR2 SVGAGI. After removal of 6 bases from V and 4 bases from J, the junction contained 5 bases not matched to a gene.